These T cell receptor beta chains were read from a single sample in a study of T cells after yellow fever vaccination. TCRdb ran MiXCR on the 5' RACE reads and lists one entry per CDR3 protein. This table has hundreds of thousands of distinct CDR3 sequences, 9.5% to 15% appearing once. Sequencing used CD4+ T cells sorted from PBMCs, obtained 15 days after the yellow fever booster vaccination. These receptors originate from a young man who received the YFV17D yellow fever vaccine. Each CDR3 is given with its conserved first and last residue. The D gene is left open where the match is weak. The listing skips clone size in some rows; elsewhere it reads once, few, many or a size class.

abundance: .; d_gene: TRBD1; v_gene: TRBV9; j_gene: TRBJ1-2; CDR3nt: TGTGCCAGCAGCGTAGAACAGGGGGACTATGGCTACACCTTC; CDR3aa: CASSVEQGDYGYTF
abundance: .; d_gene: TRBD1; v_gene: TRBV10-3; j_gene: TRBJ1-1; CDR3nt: TGTGCCATCAGGACAGGGACCTATAACACTGAAGCTTTCTTT; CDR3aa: CAIRTGTYNTEAFF
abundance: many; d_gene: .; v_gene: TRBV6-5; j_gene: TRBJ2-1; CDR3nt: TGTGCCAGCAGATGGGGCTCCTACAATGAGCAGTTCTTC; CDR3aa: CASRWGSYNEQFF
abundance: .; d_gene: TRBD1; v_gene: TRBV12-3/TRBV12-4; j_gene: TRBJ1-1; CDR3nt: TGTGCCAGCGGCGGGCAGGGGGGGACTGAAGCTTTCTTT; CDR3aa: CASGGQGGTEAFF
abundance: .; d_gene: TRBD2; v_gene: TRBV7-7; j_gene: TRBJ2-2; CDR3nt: TGTGCCAGCAGCTTAGCTACCGGGGGGACCCCCGGGGAGCTGTTTTTT; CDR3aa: CASSLATGGTPGELFF
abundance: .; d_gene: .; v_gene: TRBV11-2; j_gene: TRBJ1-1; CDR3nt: TGTGCCAGCAGCTCCTGGGACGGATTTGAAGCTTTCTTT; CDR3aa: CASSSWDGFEAFF
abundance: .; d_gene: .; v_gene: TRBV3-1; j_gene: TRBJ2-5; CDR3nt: TGTGCCAGCAGCCAGCACGGGGAAGAGACCCAGTACTTC; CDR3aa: CASSQHGEETQYF
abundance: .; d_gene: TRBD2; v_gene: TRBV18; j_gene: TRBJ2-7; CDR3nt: TGTGCCAGCTCACCTGAGCGGGGGGCCTACGAGCAGTACTTC; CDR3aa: CASSPERGAYEQYF
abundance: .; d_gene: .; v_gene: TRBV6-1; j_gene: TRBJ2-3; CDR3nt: TGTGCCAGCGGACCAGGCTTCCAGGTTGCAGATACGCAGTATTTT; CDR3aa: CASGPGFQVADTQYF
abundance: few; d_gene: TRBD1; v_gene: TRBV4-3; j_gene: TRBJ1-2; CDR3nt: TGCGCCAGCAGCCAACAGACAGGGCTTGATGGCTACACCTTC; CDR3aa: CASSQQTGLDGYTF
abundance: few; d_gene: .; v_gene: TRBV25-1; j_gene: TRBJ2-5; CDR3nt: TGTGCCAGCAGTGAAGAGGGAACTAGCACAAGGGGAGAGACCCAGTACTTC; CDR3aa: CASSEEGTSTRGETQYF
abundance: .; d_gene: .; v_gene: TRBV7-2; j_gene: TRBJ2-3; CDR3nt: TGTGCCAGCAGCTTAAAGAATACGCAGTATTTT; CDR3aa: CASSLKNTQYF
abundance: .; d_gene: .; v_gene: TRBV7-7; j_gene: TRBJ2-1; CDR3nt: TGTGCTAGCAGCTTAGAACAGTACAATGAGCAGTTCTTC; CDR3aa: CASSLEQYNEQFF
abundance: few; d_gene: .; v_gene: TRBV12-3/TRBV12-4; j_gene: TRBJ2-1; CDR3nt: TGTGCCAGCACCCCGAGGAGCTCCTACAATGAGCAGTTCTTC; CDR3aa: CASTPRSSYNEQFF
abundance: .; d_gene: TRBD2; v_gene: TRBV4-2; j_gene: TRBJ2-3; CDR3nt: TGTGCCAGCAGCCAAGAGCGGGGGGGCCGAGATACGCAGTATTTT; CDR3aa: CASSQERGGRDTQYF
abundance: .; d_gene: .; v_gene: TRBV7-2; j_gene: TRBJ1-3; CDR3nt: TGTGCCAGCAGCGGAGGGGCAGGAAACACCATATATTTT; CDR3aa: CASSGGAGNTIYF
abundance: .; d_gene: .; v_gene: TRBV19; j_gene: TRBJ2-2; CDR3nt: TGTGCCAGTAAGCAGAATACTAACACCGGGGAGCTGTTTTTT; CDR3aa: CASKQNTNTGELFF
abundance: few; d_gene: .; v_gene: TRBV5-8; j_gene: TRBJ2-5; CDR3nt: TGTGCCAGCAGCTTTCGCGGCAGACCCGCGGAGACCCAGTACTTC; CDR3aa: CASSFRGRPAETQYF
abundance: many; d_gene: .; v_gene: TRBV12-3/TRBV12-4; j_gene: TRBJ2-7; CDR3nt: TGTGCCAGCAGTTTTGACCCAGCCTACGAGCAGTACTTC; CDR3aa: CASSFDPAYEQYF
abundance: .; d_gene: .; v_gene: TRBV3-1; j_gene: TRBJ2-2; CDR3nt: TGTGCCAGCAGCCAAGATAATAGCGCCGGGGAGCTGTTTTTT; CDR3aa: CASSQDNSAGELFF
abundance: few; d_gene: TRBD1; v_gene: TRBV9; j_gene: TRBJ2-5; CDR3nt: TGTGCCAGCAGCGAGGGACAGTACCAAGAGACCCAGTACTTC; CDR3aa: CASSEGQYQETQYF
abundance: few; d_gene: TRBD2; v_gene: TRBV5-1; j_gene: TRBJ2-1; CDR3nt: TGCGCCAGCAGCTTGGGGATAGCGGGGACCTACAATGAGCAGTTCTTC; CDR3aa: CASSLGIAGTYNEQFF
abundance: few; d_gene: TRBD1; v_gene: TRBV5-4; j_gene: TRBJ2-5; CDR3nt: TGTGCCAGCAGCTTGTTCGGGACAGGGGGAAGCGTGGTAGAGACCCAGTACTTC; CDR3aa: CASSLFGTGGSVVETQYF
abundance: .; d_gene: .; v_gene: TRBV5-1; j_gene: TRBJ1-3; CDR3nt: TGCGCCAGCAGCTTATTTAGCCCGGCGCTAGCTGGAAACACCATATATTTT; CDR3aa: CASSLFSPALAGNTIYF
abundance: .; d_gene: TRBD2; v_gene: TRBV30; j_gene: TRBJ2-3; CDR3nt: TGTGCCTGGAGTGTGGCTAGCGGGGGTTGGGATACGCAGTATTTT; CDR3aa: CAWSVASGGWDTQYF
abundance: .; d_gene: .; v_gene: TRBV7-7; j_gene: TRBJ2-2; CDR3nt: TGCGCAGGACAAATCGCGAACACCGGGGAGCTGTTTTTT; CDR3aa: CAGQIANTGELFF
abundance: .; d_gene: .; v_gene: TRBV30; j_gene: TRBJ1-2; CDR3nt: TGTGCCTGGTCACCCCAGGGGAACTATGGCTACACCTTC; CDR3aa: CAWSPQGNYGYTF
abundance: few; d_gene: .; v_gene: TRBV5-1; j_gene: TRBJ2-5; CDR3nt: TGCGCCAGCAGACCTACTAGAAAGGAGACCCAGTACTTC; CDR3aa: CASRPTRKETQYF
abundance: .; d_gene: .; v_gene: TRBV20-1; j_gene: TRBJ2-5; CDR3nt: TGCAGTGCTTTAATACCGGGCGCCGGGGAGACCCAGTACTTC; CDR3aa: CSALIPGAGETQYF
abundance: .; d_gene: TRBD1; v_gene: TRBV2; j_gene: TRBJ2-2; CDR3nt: TGTGCCAGCAGTGTGGGACAGGGGGCGCGTGAGCTGTTTTTT; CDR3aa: CASSVGQGARELFF
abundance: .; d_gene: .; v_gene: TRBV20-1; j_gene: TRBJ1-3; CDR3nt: TGCAGTGCTAGATGGACGGCATCAGGCTCTGGAAACACCATATATTTT; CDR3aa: CSARWTASGSGNTIYF
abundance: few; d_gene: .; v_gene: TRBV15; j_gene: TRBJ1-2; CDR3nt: TGTGCCACCAGTGGCAGGAACTATGGCTACACCTTC; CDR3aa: CATSGRNYGYTF
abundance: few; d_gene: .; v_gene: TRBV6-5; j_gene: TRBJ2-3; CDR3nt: TGTGCCAGCGGTGCGCTGGGGGGTTCAGATACGCAGTATTTT; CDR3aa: CASGALGGSDTQYF
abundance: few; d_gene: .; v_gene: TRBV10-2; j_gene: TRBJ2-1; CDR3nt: TGCGCCAGCGGCCATAGGAACTTGGAATACAATGAGCAGTTCTTC; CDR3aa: CASGHRNLEYNEQFF
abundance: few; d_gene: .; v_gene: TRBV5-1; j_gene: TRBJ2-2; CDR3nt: TGCGCCAGCAGCTTGGTCGGCCCCAGGGCCGGGGAGCTGTTTTTT; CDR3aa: CASSLVGPRAGELFF
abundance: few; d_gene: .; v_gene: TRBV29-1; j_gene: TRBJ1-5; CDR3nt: TGCAGCGCCGGGAGAAAGGCAGGGGAATGCAATCAGCCCCAGCATTTT; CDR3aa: CSAGRKAGECNQPQHF
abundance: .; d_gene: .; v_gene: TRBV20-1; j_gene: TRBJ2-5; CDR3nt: TGCAGTGCTAGAGACAACCGGAAACAAGAGACCCAGTACTTC; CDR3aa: CSARDNRKQETQYF
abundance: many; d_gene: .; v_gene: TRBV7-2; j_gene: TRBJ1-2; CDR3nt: TGTGCCAGCAGTTTCCGGGGGGGCTACACCTTC; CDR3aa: CASSFRGGYTF
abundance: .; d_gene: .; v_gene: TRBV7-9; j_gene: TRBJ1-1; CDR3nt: TGTGCCAGCAGCAGAATCGAGGGGGCTGAAGCTTTCTTT; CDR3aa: CASSRIEGAEAFF
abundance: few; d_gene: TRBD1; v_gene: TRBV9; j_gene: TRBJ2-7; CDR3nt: TGTGCCAGCAGCCCGCTGACAGGGCTTTCCTACGAGCAGTACTTC; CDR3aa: CASSPLTGLSYEQYF
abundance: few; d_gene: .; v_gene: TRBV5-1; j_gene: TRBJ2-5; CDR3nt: TGCGCCAGCAGCTTGGACGGTCAGGGGACGGGGACCCAGTACTTC; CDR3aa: CASSLDGQGTGTQYF
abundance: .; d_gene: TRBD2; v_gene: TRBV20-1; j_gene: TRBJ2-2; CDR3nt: TGCAGTGCGGAACTAGCGGGGGCTTACACCGGGGAGCTGTTTTTT; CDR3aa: CSAELAGAYTGELFF
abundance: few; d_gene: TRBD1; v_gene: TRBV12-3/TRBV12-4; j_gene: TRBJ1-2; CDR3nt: TGTGCCAACCTGGGACAGGACTATGGCTACACCTTC; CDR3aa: CANLGQDYGYTF
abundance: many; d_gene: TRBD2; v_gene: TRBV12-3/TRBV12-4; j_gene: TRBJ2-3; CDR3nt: TGTGCCAGCAGCGAGTATGCGGGGGGCACAGATACGCAGTATTTT; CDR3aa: CASSEYAGGTDTQYF
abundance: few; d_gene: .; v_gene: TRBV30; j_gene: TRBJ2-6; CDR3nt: TGTGCCTGGAGTAACATCCCGGACGGAACTGGGGCCAACGTCCTGACTTTC; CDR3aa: CAWSNIPDGTGANVLTF
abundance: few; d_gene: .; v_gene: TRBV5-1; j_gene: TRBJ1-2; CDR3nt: TGCGCCAGCAGCGGCCAGAGGTCGGGAGACTATGGCTACACCTTC; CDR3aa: CASSGQRSGDYGYTF
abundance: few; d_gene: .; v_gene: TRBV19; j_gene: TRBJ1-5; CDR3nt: TGTGCCAGCAGGATTAACCCCAATCAGCCCCAGCATTTT; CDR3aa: CASRINPNQPQHF
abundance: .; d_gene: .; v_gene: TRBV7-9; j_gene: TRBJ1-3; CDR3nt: TGTGCCAGCAGCTTACTGGTCGGTGGAAACACCATATATTTT; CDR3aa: CASSLLVGGNTIYF
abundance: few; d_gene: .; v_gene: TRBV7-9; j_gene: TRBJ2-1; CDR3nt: TGTGCCAGCAGCCCGCCGGACAATGAGCAGTTCTTC; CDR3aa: CASSPPDNEQFF
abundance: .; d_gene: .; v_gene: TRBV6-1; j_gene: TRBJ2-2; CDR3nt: TGTGCCACCAGGAACACCGGGGAGCTGTTTTTT; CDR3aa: CATRNTGELFF
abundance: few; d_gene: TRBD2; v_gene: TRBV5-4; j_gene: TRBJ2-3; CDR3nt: TGTGCCAGCAGCCGGACTAGCGGGGGGGCAGCAGATACGCAGTATTTT; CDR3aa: CASSRTSGGAADTQYF
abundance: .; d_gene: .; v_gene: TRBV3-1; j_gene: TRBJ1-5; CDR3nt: TGTGCCAGCAGCCAGATGGCGGGGCAGCCCCAGCATTTT; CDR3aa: CASSQMAGQPQHF
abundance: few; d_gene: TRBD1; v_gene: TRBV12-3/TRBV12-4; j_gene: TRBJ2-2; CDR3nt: TGTGCCAGCAGTTTAACGGACAGGCGCGGGGAGCTGTTTTTT; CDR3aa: CASSLTDRRGELFF
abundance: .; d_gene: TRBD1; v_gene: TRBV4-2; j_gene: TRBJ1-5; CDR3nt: TGTGCCAGCAGCCCACAGGGGTCAGATCAGCCCCAGCATTTT; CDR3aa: CASSPQGSDQPQHF
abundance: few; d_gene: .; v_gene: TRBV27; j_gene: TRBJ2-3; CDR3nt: TGTGCCAGCAGTTTATCGGGGTCTAGTGGAGTTGGTGATACGCAGTATTTT; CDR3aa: CASSLSGSSGVGDTQYF